The next 21 T cell receptor beta chains were all read from a single sample in a study of regulatory T cells in long-lasting Graves disease. The time point: persistent/refractory GD, antithyroid drugs over 5 years with positive TRAb. PBMC RNA served as the TCR library source. In building TCR beta libraries, iRepertoire HTBI primers were used together with Arm-PCR of CDR3 regions. A single record per CDR3 protein comes from TCRdb applying MiXCR to the multiplex PCR reads. The table records over 650,000 distinct CDR3 sequences, approximately 31% of them present only once. This material consisted of peripheral blood mononuclear cells (PBMCs), taken when the disease was refractory, from a patient treated with antithyroid drugs. All receptors derive from a female donor with Graves disease.

This clonotype was picked up a small number of times. The chain recombines TRBV16 with TRBJ1-5, with a possible D match to TRBD1 (5 bases). The CDR3 spans 14 residues. Trimming pared 4 bases from V and 6 bases from J, leaving 13 bases between. Germline CDR1 is KGHSY and CDR2 is FQNENV. The CDR3 protein is CASSPFMGPQPQHF. CDR3 in DNA: TGTGCCAGCAGCCCCTTTATGGGGCCTCAGCCCCAGCATTTT.

This chain uses TRBV7-2 with TRBJ1-1; the D is unclear. The CDR3 length is 15 residues. Trimming stripped 1 base from V and 5 bases from J, with 14 bases between. Germline V gene sequence: CDR1 SGHTA, CDR2 FQGNSA. CDR3 in amino acids: CASSLDPGSYTEAFF. In nucleotides, the CDR3 is TGTGCCAGCAGCTTAGATCCGGGGTCCTATACTGAAGCTTTCTTT.

This clonotype was counted only a few times. The genes are TRBV7-2 and TRBJ1-2; TRBD1 is a possible D gene (5 bases). Trimming removed 4 bases from V and 1 base from J, with 13 bases in between. The V gene's germline CDR1 is SGHTA and CDR2 FQGNSA. CDR3 size: 15 residues. CDR3 protein: CASSYRQTINYGYTF. Written as DNA, the CDR3 is TGTGCCAGCAGCTACAGACAGACCATTAACTATGGCTACACCTTC.

The chain employs TRBV18 and TRBJ1-2; D is uncertain. The CDR3 length is 14 residues. The V gene's germline CDR1 is KGHSH and CDR2 LQKENI. V lost 6 bases and J 1 base, leaving 12 bases between the germline ends. The CDR3: CASSPPADNYGYTF. CDR3 bases: TGTGCCAGCTCCCCCCCAGCGGATAACTATGGCTACACCTTC.

This clonotype has just a few counts. The rearrangement links TRBV20-1 to TRBJ2-7; no clear D. Germline CDR1 and CDR2: DFQATT and SNEGSKA (reference sequence). V was pared by 6 bases and J by 7 bases, with 16 bases between. This CDR3 contains 12 residues. CDR3 DNA sequence: TGCAGTGCGCTATCTCCCTTGGGGGAGCAGTACTTC. It encodes CSALSPLGEQYF.

The J gene is TRBJ1-1, the V gene TRBV29-1, with D maybe TRBD1 (5 bases). Germline CDR1 and CDR2: SQVTM and ANQGSEA. Trimming stripped 7 bases from V and 6 bases from J, with 15 bases between. The CDR3 has 12 residues. This CDR3 is CSGGGGVPEAFF. The CDR3 nucleotides are TGCAGCGGGGGCGGGGGGGTCCCTGAAGCTTTCTTT.

The table lists this clonotype with many counts. The chain has TRBV28 and TRBJ1-1; D is ambiguous. Germline lookup yields CDR1 MDHEN and CDR2 SYDVKM. Trimming cost V 3 bases and J 0 bases, with 11 bases left between them. The CDR3 totals 15 residues. Written as DNA, the CDR3 is TGTGCCAGCAGTTTCTGGCAGGAGTTGAACACTGAAGCTTTCTTT. Translated, it gives CASSFWQELNTEAFF.

This chain joins TRBV11-2 and TRBJ2-7; 7 bases line up with TRBD1. The CDR3 runs 14 residues. Losses at the gene ends were 5 bases for V and 0 bases for J; bases not matched to a gene: 4. The germline V gene has CDR1 SGHAT and CDR2 FQNNGV. CDR3 amino acids: CASSAGTVSYEQYF. The CDR3, as DNA: TGTGCCAGCAGCGCCGGGACAGTCTCCTACGAGCAGTACTTC.

This clonotype was counted a few times. V and J are TRBV5-1 and TRBJ2-7, with 7 bases that match TRBD2. The germline CDR1 and CDR2 sequences are SGHRS and YFSETQ. The J segment lost 4 bases and the V segment lost 3 bases, leaving 7 bases of the junction unmatched. The CDR3 totals 14 residues. The DNA for the CDR3 is TGCGCCAGCAGCTCCGGACTAGAAGGTTACGAGCAGTACTTC. Translation: CASSSGLEGYEQYF.

The rearrangement joins TRBV29-1 to TRBJ1-1, with D perhaps TRBD1 (6 bases). The CDR3 spans 12 residues. The V gene lost 7 bases and the J gene lost 0 bases, with 9 bases spanning the gap. CDR1 is SQVTM, CDR2 ANQGSEA, per germline. The chain's CDR3 is CSEGTLNTEAFF. For the CDR3, the DNA is TGCAGCGAAGGGACATTGAACACTGAAGCTTTCTTT.

This chain connects TRBV5-1 to TRBJ1-1; D is perhaps TRBD1 (6 bases). V was cut by 0 bases and J by 6 bases, with 15 bases left in between. The CDR3 covers 15 residues. Germline CDR1 SGHRS, CDR2 YFSETQ. This chain's CDR3 is CASSLVGHQDPEAFF. The CDR3 DNA reads as TGCGCCAGCAGCTTGGTGGGACACCAGGACCCTGAAGCTTTCTTT. Full variable domain (outside the CDR3, taken from reference TRBV5-1 and TRBJ1-1): KAGVTQTPRYLIKTRGQQVTLSCSPISGHRSVSWYQQTPGQGLQFLFEYFSETQRNKGNFPGRFSGRQFSNSRSEMNVSTLELGDSALYLCASSLVGHQDPEAFFGQGTRLTVV.

Worth noting for this clonotype: One end of the junction does not line up with germline, which may come from a read error. V is TRBV20-1 and J is TRBJ2-5; 8 nucleotides match TRBD2. The CDR3 contains 15 residues. Germline V gene lookup returns CDR1 DFQATT and CDR2 SNEGSKA (reference sequence). CDR3 sequence (DNA): TGCAGTGCTACAAATTATCGGACTAGCCTAGAGACCCGGTACTTC. Translating it yields CSATNYRTSLETRYF.

In this sample, this clonotype turned up a few times. This rearrangement joins TRBV10-1 to TRBJ2-2, with TRBD1 as a possible D gene (5 bases). This CDR3 has 17 residues. Germline CDR1 WNHNN, CDR2 SYGVQD (reference sequence). Trimming removed 3 bases from V and 0 bases from J, with 14 bases in between. The CDR3 DNA reads TGCGCCAGCAGTGACGACCCCCAGGGTACGAACACCGGGGAGCTGTTTTTT. It is translated as CASSDDPQGTNTGELFF.

The chain is built from TRBV3-1 and TRBJ1-5; D ambiguous. The CDR3 consists of 16 residues. Trimming shortened V by 1 base and J by 4 bases, and 14 bases separated the two germline ends. Germline CDR1 and CDR2: LGHDT and YNNKEL (reference sequence). The CDR3 nucleotides read TGTGCCAGCAGCCAAGGTGGCCCCGGACCTAATCAGCCCCAGCATTTT. Translating gives CASSQGGPGPNQPQHF.

This clonotype was observed a single time. The genes are TRBV7-9 and TRBJ1-4; D possibly corresponds to TRBD1 (5 bases). The germline V and J ends were trimmed by 5 bases and 4 bases, with 11 bases remaining between them. Germline V CDR1 and CDR2: SEHNR, FQNEAQ (reference sequence). The CDR3 extends over 14 amino acids. CDR3: CASSGGLYNEKLFF. The DNA of the CDR3 is TGTGCCAGCAGCGGGGGACTCTATAATGAAAAACTGTTTTTT. The entire variable domain, with the rest obtained from reference TRBV7-9 and TRBJ1-4, is as follows: DTGVSQNPRHKITKRGQNVTFRCDPISEHNRLYWYRQTLGQGPEFLTYFQNEAQLEKSRLLSDRFSAERPKGSFSTLEIQRTEQGDSAMYLCASSGGLYNEKLFFGSGTQLSVL.

The J gene is TRBJ2-5, the V gene TRBV15; D gene ambiguous. The V end was cut by 2 bases, the J end by 0 bases, with 16 bases between. Germline V gene lookup returns CDR1 LNHNV and CDR2 YYDKDF (reference sequence). The CDR3 runs 17 residues. The CDR3 here is CATSRPTPSQYQETQYF. DNA for the CDR3: TGTGCCACCAGCAGACCTACACCTTCTCAATACCAAGAGACCCAGTACTTC.

The CDR3 loop is CSATPPGGDQPQHF. CDR3 sequence (DNA): TGCAGTGCTACCCCCCCGGGAGGGGATCAGCCCCAGCATTTT. J is TRBJ1-5 and V is TRBV20-1; tentatively, D is TRBD1 (5 bases). V was pared by 4 bases and J by 5 bases, with 15 bases between. The CDR3 covers 14 residues. Germline assignment: CDR1 DFQATT and CDR2 SNEGSKA (reference sequence).

This clonotype was picked up a small number of times. The chain uses TRBV12-3 or TRBV12-4 and TRBJ2-7; 14 nucleotides agree with TRBD2. The CDR3 spans 16 residues. Trimming took 3 bases from V and 4 from J; bases not matched to a gene: 5. The CDR3 sequence: CASSLRGLAGAYEQYF. As DNA, the CDR3 is TGTGCCAGCAGTTTGAGGGGACTAGCGGGAGCGTACGAGCAGTACTTC.

The chain joins TRBV6-2 or TRBV6-3 to TRBJ1-6; D remains unclear. Germline V gene sequence: CDR1 MNHEY, CDR2 SVGEGT. The CDR3 consists of 14 residues. The V end lost 5 bases, the J end lost 6 bases, and 11 bases lay between the germline ends. The CDR3, as DNA: TGTGCCAGCAGTGAAGCTCCCTTTAATTCACCCCTCCACTTT. It yields the protein CASSEAPFNSPLHF.

The sample holds a few counts of this clonotype. This chain joins TRBV20-1 and TRBJ2-4; D perhaps matches TRBD1 (5 bases). Trimming removed 2 bases at V and 9 bases at J, with 14 bases between. CDR3 length: 13 amino acids. Germline lookup yields CDR1 DFQATT and CDR2 SNEGSKA (reference sequence). CDR3: CSARYSGIGIQYF. CDR3 in DNA: TGCAGTGCTAGATATTCAGGGATCGGCATTCAGTACTTC.

V usage is TRBV7-9 and J usage is TRBJ2-2; D gene unclear. In germline, CDR1 is SEHNR, CDR2 FQNEAQ (reference sequence). The CDR3 extends over 14 amino acids. Trimming cost V 0 bases and J 6 bases, with 8 bases left between them. The CDR3 reads CASSLAVAPGELFF. In DNA form, the CDR3 reads TGTGCCAGCAGCTTAGCTGTGGCGCCCGGGGAGCTGTTTTTT.